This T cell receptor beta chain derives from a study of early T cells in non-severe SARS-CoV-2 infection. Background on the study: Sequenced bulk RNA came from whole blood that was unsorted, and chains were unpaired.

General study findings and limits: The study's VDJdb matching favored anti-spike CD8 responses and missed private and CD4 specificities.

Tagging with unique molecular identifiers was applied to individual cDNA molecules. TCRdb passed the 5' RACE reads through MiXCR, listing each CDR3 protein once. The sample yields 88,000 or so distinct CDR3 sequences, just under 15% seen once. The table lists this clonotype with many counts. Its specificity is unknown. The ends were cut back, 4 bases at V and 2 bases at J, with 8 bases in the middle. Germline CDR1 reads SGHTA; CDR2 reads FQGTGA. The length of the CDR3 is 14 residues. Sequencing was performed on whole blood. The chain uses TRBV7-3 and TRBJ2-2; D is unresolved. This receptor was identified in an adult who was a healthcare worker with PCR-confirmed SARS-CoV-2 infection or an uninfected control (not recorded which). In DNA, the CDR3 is TGTGCCAGCAGCTCAGCTCTTAACACCGGGGAGCTGTTTTTT. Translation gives CASSSALNTGELFF.